Given below is one T cell receptor (beta chain) in context. This sample was taken from a study of blood T cell repertoires in COVID-19. On the study more broadly: Acute-phase and convalescent COVID-19 samples originated in the United States, Italy and Spain.

In germline, CDR1 is SNHLY, CDR2 FYNNEI. With 8 bases removed from V and 0 bases from J, the gap between germline ends came to 11 bases. The CDR3 totals 14 residues. Sequencing used immunoSEQ multiplex PCR; TCRdb keeps in-frame clones, though not all of them. The repertoire includes some 30,000 clones, roughly 85% of them detected once, and under 20% sits in the top ten. The sequence was collected from a woman aged 60-75 years with active COVID-19. The chain uses TRBV2 and TRBJ1-3; the D is unclear. Sequenced sample: peripheral blood. The CDR3 nucleotides are TGTGCCAGCCAGCTGGGGAGCTCTGGAAACACCATATATTTT. This encodes CASQLGSSGNTIYF.